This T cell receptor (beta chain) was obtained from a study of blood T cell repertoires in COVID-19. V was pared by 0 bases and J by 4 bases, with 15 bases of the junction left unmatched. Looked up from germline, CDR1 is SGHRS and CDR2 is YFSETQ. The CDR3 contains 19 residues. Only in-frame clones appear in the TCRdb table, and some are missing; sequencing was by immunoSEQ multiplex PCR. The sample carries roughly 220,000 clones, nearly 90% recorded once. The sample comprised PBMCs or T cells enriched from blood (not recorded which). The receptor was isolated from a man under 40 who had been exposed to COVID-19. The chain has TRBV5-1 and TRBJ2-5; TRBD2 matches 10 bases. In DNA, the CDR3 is TGCGCCAGCAGCTTGGGCCCCCCTAGCGGGGGATCGGCCAGAGAGACCCAGTACTTC. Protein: CASSLGPPSGGSARETQYF.